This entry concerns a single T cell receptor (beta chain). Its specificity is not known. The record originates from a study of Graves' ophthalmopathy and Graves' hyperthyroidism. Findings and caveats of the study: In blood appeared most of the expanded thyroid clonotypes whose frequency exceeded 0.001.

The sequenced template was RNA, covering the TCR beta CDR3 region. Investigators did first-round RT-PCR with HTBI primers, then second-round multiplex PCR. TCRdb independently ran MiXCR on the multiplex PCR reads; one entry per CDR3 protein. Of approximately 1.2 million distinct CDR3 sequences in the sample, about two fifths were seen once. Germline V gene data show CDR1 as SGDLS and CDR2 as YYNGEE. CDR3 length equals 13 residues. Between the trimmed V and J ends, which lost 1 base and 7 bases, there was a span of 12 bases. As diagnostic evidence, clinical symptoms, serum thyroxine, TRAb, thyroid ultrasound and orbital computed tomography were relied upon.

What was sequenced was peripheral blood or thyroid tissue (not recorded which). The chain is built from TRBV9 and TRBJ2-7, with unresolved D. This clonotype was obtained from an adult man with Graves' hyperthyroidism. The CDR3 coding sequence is TGTGCCAGCAGCGTACGTCATTTGGGGGAGCAGTACTTC. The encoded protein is CASSVRHLGEQYF.